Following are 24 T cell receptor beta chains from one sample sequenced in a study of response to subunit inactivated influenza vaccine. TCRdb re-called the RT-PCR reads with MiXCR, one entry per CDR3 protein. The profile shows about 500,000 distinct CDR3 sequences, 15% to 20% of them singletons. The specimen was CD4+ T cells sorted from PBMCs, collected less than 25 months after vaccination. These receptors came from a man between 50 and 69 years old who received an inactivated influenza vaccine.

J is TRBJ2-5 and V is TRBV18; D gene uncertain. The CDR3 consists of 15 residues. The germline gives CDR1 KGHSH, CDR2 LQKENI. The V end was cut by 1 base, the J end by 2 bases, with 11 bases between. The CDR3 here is CASSPRSVRQETQYF. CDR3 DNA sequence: TGTGCCAGCTCACCACGAAGCGTCAGACAAGAGACCCAGTACTTC.

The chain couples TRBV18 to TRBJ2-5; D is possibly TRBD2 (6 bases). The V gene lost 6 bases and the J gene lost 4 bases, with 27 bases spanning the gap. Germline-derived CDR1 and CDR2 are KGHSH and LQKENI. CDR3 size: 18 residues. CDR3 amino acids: CASSGGLSAGPPPETQYF. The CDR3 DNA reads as TGTGCCAGCTCCGGCGGATTATCGGCGGGACCCCCTCCAGAGACCCAGTACTTC.

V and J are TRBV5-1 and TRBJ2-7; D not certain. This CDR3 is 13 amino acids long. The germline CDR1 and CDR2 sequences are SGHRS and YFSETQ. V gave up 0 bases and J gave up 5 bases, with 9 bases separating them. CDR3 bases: TGCGCCAGCAGCTTGGGACTTACCGACGAGCAGTACTTC. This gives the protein CASSLGLTDEQYF.

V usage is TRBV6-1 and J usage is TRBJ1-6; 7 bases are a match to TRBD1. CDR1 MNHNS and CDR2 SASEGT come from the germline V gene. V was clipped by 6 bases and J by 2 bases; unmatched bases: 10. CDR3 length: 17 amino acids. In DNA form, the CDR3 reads TGTGCCAGCAGCCTATTACAGGGGAGCGCCTATAATTCACCCCTCCACTTT. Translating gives CASSLLQGSAYNSPLHF.

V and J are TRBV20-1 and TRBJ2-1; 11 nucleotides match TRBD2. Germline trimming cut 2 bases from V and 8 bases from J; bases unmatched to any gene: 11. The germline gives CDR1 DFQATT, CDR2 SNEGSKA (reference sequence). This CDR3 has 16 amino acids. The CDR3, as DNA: TGCAGTGCTAGACCTCGTACTAGCGGGAGCGGGGATGAGCAGTTCTTC. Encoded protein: CSARPRTSGSGDEQFF.

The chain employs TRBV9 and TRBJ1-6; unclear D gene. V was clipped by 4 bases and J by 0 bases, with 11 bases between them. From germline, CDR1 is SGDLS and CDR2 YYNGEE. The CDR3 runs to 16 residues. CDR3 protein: CASSKEGSSYNSPLHF. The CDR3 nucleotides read TGTGCCAGCAGCAAAGAAGGGAGCTCCTATAATTCACCCCTCCACTTT.

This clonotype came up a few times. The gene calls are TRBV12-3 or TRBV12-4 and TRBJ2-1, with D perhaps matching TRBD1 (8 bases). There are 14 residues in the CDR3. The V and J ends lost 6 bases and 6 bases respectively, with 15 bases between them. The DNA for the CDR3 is TGTGCCAGCAGCAAACAGGGGGAGGGCAATGAGCAGTTCTTC. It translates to CASSKQGEGNEQFF.

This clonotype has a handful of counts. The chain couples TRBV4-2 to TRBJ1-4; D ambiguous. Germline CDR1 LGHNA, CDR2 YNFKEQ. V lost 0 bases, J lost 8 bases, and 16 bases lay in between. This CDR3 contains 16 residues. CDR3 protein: CASSQDWGWQGEKLFF. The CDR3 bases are TGTGCCAGCAGCCAAGATTGGGGTTGGCAAGGCGAAAAACTGTTTTTT.

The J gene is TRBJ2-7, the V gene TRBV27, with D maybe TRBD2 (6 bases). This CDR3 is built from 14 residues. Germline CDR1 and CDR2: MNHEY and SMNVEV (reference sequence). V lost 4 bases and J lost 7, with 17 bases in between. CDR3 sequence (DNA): TGTGCCAGCAGTTCATATGTGGGGGGAGCTGAGCAGTACTTC. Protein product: CASSSYVGGAEQYF.

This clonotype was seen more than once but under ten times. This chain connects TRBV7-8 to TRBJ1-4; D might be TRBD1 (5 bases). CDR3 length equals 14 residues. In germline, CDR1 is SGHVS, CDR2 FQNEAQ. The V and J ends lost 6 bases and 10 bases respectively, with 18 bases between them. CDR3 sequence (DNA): TGTGCCAGCAGATTGGGACGCTGGCCTGGAAAACTGTTTTTT. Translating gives CASRLGRWPGKLFF. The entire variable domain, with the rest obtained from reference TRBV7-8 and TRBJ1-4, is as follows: GAGVSQSPRYKVAKRGQDVALRCDPISGHVSLFWYQQALGQGPEFLTYFQNEAQLDKSGLPSDRFFAERPEGSVSTLKIQRTQQEDSAVYLCASRLGRWPGKLFFGSGTQLSVL.

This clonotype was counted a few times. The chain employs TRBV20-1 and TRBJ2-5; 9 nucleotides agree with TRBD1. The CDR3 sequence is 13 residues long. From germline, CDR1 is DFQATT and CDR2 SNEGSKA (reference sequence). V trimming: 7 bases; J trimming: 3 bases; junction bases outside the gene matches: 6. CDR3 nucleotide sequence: TGCAGTGTCTCGACAGGGGGAAAAGAGACCCAGTACTTC. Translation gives CSVSTGGKETQYF.

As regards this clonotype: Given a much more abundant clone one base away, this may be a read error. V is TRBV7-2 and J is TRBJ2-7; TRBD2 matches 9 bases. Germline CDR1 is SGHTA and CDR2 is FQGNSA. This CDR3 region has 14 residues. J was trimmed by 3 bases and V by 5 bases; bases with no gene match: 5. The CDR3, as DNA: TGTGCCAGCAGCACCGGGACTAGCCTCTACGAGCAGTACTTC. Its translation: CASSTGTSLYEQYF.

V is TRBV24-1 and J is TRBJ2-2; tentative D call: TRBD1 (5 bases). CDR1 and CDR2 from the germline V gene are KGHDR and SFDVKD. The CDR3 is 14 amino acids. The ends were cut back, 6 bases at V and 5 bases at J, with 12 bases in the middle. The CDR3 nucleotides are TGTGCCACCAGTAAAGGGGCGCTTACCGGGGAGCTGTTTTTT. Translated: CATSKGALTGELFF.

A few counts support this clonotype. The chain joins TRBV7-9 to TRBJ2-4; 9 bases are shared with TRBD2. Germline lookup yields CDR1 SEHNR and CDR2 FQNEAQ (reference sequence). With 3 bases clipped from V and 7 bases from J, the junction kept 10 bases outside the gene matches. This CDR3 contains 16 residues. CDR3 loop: CASSFPSGGRENIQYF. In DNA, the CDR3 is TGTGCCAGCAGCTTTCCCAGCGGGGGGAGGGAGAACATTCAGTACTTC.

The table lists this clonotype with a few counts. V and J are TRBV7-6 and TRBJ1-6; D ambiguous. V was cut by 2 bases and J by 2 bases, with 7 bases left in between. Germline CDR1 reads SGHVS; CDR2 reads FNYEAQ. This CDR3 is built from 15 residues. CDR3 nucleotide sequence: TGTGCCAGCAGCTTAACAGACGCCTATAATTCACCCCTCCACTTT. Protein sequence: CASSLTDAYNSPLHF.

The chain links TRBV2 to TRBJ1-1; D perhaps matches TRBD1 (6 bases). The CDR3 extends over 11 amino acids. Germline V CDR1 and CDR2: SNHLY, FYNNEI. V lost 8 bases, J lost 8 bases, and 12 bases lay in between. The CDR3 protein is CASRQGSEAFF. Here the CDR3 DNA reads TGTGCCAGCCGTCAGGGGTCCGAAGCTTTCTTT.

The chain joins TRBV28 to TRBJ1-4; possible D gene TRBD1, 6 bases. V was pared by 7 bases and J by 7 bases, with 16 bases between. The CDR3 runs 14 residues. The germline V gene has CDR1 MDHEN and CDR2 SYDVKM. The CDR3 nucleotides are TGTGCCAGCACCCGGAGGGGGGGCCCTGAAAAACTGTTTTTT. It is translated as CASTRRGGPEKLFF.

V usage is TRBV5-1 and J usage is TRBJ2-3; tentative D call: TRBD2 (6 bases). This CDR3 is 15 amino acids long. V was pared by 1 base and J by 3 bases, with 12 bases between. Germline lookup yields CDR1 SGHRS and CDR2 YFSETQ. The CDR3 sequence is CASSLRGLNTDTQYF. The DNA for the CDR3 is TGCGCCAGCAGCTTGCGGGGACTTAATACAGATACGCAGTATTTT. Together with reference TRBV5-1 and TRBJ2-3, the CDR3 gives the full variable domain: KAGVTQTPRYLIKTRGQQVTLSCSPISGHRSVSWYQQTPGQGLQFLFEYFSETQRNKGNFPGRFSGRQFSNSRSEMNVSTLELGDSALYLCASSLRGLNTDTQYFGPGTRLTVL.

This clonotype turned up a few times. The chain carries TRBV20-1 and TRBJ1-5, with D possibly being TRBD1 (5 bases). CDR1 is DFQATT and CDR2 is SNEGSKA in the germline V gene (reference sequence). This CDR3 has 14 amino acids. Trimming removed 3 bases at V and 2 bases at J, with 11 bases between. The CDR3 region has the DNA TGCAGTGCTAGGGGGGGAGTAGGCAATCAGCCCCAGCATTTT. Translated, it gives CSARGGVGNQPQHF.

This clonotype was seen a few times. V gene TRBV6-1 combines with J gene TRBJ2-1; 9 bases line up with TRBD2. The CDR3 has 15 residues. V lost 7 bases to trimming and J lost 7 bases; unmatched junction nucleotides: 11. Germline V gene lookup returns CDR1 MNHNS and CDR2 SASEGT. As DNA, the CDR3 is TGTGCCAGCATCAATAGCGGGGGCCCTGAGAATGAGCAGTTCTTC. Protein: CASINSGGPENEQFF.

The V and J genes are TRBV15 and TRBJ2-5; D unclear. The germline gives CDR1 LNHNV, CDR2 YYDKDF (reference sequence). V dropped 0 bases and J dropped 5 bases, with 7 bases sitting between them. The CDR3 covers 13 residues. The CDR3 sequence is CATSRDRRETQYF. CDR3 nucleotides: TGTGCCACCAGCAGAGATCGGCGGGAGACCCAGTACTTC.

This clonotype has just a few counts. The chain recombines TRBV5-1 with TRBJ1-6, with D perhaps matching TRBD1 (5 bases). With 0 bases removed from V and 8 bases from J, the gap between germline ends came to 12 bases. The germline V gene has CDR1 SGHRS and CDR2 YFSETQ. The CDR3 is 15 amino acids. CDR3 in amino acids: CASSLDRLVDSPLHF. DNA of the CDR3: TGCGCCAGCAGCTTGGACAGGCTGGTGGATTCACCCCTCCACTTT.

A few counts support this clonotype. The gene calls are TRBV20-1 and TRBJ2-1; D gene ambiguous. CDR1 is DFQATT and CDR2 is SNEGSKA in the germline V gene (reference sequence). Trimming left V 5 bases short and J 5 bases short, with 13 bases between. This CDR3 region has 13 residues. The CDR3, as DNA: TGCAGTGCTCCCAAGACAAGAGACAATGAGCAGTTCTTC. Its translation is CSAPKTRDNEQFF.

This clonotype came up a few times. The DNA of the CDR3 is TGTGCCAGCAGCCAAGACGGCATAGGGGCGGGGACCCAGTACTTC. Its protein is CASSQDGIGAGTQYF. This chain joins TRBV7-9 and TRBJ2-5, with D possibly being TRBD1 or TRBD2 (5 bases each). CDR1 and CDR2 (germline): SEHNR, FQNEAQ (reference sequence). V was shortened by 5 bases and J by 7 bases, with 20 bases between the two germline ends. The CDR3 totals 15 residues.